The 26 T cell receptor beta chains reported below all come from one sample, sequenced in a study of beta chain features in type 1 diabetes. The isolated RNA, all of it, was reverse transcribed, so expressed TCRB transcripts were what got sequenced. The repertoire was sequenced with immunoSEQ multiplex PCR; TCRdb's copy has only in-frame clones and lacks some. The profile covers hundreds of thousands of clones, with 14% appearing a single time and roughly 7% taken by the ten largest. Sequenced input: central memory CD4+ T cells from blood. Source of these receptors: a man under 40 in good health.

This clone was counted between two and nine times. The J gene is TRBJ2-7, the V gene TRBV18; D perhaps matches TRBD1 (6 bases). In germline, CDR1 is KGHSH, CDR2 LQKENI. V was cut by 2 bases and J by 2 bases, with 10 bases left in between. This CDR3 is built from 14 residues. The CDR3 DNA follows: TGTGCCAGCTCACCATACCAGGGGACCTACGAGCAGTACTTC. Translation: CASSPYQGTYEQYF.

The chain carries TRBV5-4 and TRBJ1-2; 8 nucleotides agree with TRBD1. CDR1 is SGHNT, CDR2 YYREEE, per germline (reference sequence). This CDR3 has 16 residues. V trimming: 2 bases; J trimming: 0 bases; junction bases outside the gene matches: 6. For the CDR3, the DNA is TGTGCCAGCAGCTTAGGGACAGGATTAGCTAACTATGGCTACACCTTC. Translation gives CASSLGTGLANYGYTF.

This clone appeared a few times. This chain joins TRBV11-3 and TRBJ1-5; no definite D call. Germline CDR1 is SGHNT and CDR2 is YENEEA. The CDR3 spans 14 residues. The germline V and J ends were trimmed by 1 base and 4 bases, with 8 bases remaining between them. CDR3 sequence (DNA): TGTGCCAGCAGCTTAGTGGCAGGTAATCAGCCCCAGCATTTT. Translating gives CASSLVAGNQPQHF. Filled out from reference TRBV11-3 and TRBJ1-5, the complete variable domain reads EAGVVQSPRYKIIEKKQPVAFWCNPISGHNTLYWYLQNLGQGPELLIRYENEEAVDDSQLPKDRFSAERLKGVDSTLKIQPAELGDSAVYLCASSLVAGNQPQHFGDGTRLSIL.

The genes are TRBV27 and TRBJ1-3; D may be TRBD1 (5 bases). The CDR3 has 15 residues. Germline V gene data show CDR1 as MNHEY and CDR2 as SMNVEV (reference sequence). V gave up 0 bases and J gave up 4 bases, with 10 bases separating them. CDR3: CASSLSRGAGNTIYF. For the CDR3, the DNA is TGTGCCAGCAGTTTATCGAGGGGCGCGGGAAACACCATATATTTT.

The chain uses TRBV11-3 and TRBJ2-7; D is undetermined. With 1 base removed from V and 0 bases from J, the gap between germline ends came to 7 bases. The CDR3 totals 14 residues. Germline lookup yields CDR1 SGHNT and CDR2 YENEEA. In DNA form, the CDR3 reads TGTGCCAGCAGCTTAGGCCCTACCTCCTACGAGCAGTACGTC. This encodes CASSLGPTSYEQYV.

This clone occurred a few times. The gene calls are TRBV27 and TRBJ1-5, with 8 bases matching TRBD1. With 3 bases clipped from V and 7 bases from J, the junction kept 5 bases outside the gene matches. Germline V gene data show CDR1 as MNHEY and CDR2 as SMNVEV (reference sequence). The CDR3 is 14 residues long. CDR3 DNA sequence: TGTGCCAGCAGTTTTGCAGGGGGCGAACAGCCCCAGCATTTT. It specifies CASSFAGGEQPQHF.

CDR3 coding DNA: TGTGCCAGCAGTACCTCCGTGAGCTACGAGCAGTACGTC. This sequence encodes CASSTSVSYEQYV. The genes are TRBV6-1 and TRBJ2-7; no reliable D call. Germline V gives CDR1 MNHNS, CDR2 SASEGT. This CDR3 is 13 amino acids long. V was trimmed by 5 bases and J by 3 bases, leaving 11 bases between them.

This clone was seen a handful of times. One end of the junction does not line up with germline, which may come from a read error. The J gene is TRBJ1-1, the V gene TRBV10-3; D call uncertain. CDR1 and CDR2 (germline): ENHRY, SYGVKD. The CDR3 has 15 amino acids. The chain's CDR3 is CASSDPLGGYTEAFF. The CDR3 DNA reads as TGTGCCAGCAGTGATCCTCTCGGTGGATACACTGAAGCTTTCTTT.

This chain connects TRBV30 to TRBJ1-2; D perhaps matches TRBD1 (6 bases). The germline CDR1 and CDR2 sequences are GTSNPN and SVGIG (reference sequence). This CDR3 comprises 13 residues. The V gene lost 3 bases and the J gene lost 1 base, with 9 bases spanning the gap. CDR3 sequence reads: CAWSPQGNYGYTF. CDR3 nucleotide sequence: TGTGCCTGGAGCCCACAGGGTAACTATGGCTACACCTTC.

This clone was observed a few times. The chain is built from TRBV5-6 and TRBJ1-1; D call uncertain. CDR3 length: 15 amino acids. Looked up from germline, CDR1 is SGHDT and CDR2 is YYEEEE. The V end lost 5 bases, the J end lost 5 bases, and 19 bases lay between the germline ends. CDR3 sequence: CASSTPRQRETEAFF. The CDR3 DNA reads TGTGCCAGCAGTACCCCTCGTCAGAGGGAGACTGAAGCTTTCTTT. Full variable domain (rest looked up from reference TRBV5-6 and TRBJ1-1): DAGVTQSPTHLIKTRGQQVTLRCSPKSGHDTVSWYQQALGQGPQFIFQYYEEEERQRGNFPDRFSGHQFPNYSSELNVNALLLGDSALYLCASSTPRQRETEAFFGQGTRLTVV.

This clone was seen a handful of times. This rearrangement joins TRBV4-3 to TRBJ2-6; no clear D gene. Trimming stripped 3 bases from V and 3 bases from J, with 9 bases between. The CDR3 extends over 15 amino acids. Germline V CDR1 and CDR2: LGHNA, YSLEER. The CDR3 region has the DNA TGCGCCAGCAGCCATGAGTTAGGTGGGGCCAACGTCCTGACTTTC. The encoded protein is CASSHELGGANVLTF.

The rearrangement joins TRBV2 to TRBJ1-4, with D maybe TRBD1 (6 bases). V shed 9 bases and J shed 3 bases, with 17 bases lying between them. Germline CDR1 is SNHLY and CDR2 is FYNNEI. The CDR3 contains 15 residues. CDR3 region: CASNKQGRSNEKLFF. Written as DNA, the CDR3 is TGTGCCAGTAATAAACAGGGCCGTTCTAATGAAAAACTGTTTTTT.

In its sample, this clone was seen many times. The CDR3 DNA reads as TGTGCCAGCAGCCGCGGGACTTCCCACATTCAGTACTTC. The encoded protein is CASSRGTSHIQYF. This rearrangement joins TRBV7-9 to TRBJ2-4, with D possibly being TRBD2 (6 bases). The CDR3 spans 13 residues. V lost 5 bases, J lost 8 bases, and 13 bases lay in between. Germline assignment: CDR1 SEHNR and CDR2 FQNEAQ (reference sequence).

This clone was seen a handful of times. The chain couples TRBV30 to TRBJ1-2; a possible D gene is TRBD1 (5 bases). The CDR3 has 12 residues. CDR1 and CDR2 (germline): GTSNPN, SVGIG (reference sequence). V lost 2 bases, J lost 10 bases, and 14 bases lay in between. The CDR3 sequence: CAWSTQGEYYTF. CDR3 in DNA: TGTGCCTGGAGTACCCAAGGGGAATACTACACCTTC.

The V and J genes are TRBV5-6 and TRBJ2-1; 14 positions match TRBD2. V was clipped by 4 bases and J by 5 bases; unmatched bases: 5. The CDR3 spans 16 residues. The V gene's germline CDR1 is SGHDT and CDR2 YYEEEE. The CDR3 coding sequence is TGTGCCAGCAGCCGCAAGACTAGCGGGGGGGACAATGAGCAGTTCTTC. Protein: CASSRKTSGGDNEQFF.

This clone was seen repeatedly, ten times or more. The V and J genes are TRBV2 and TRBJ2-5; D perhaps matches TRBD2 (6 bases). The CDR3 sequence is 15 residues long. V shed 5 bases and J shed 9 bases, with 22 bases lying between them. The V gene's germline CDR1 is SNHLY and CDR2 FYNNEI. The CDR3 loop reads CASSRRGSRWEAQYF. The CDR3 coding sequence is TGTGCCAGCAGTCGGAGGGGTAGTAGATGGGAGGCCCAGTACTTC.

The gene calls are TRBV5-8 and TRBJ2-1, with D uncertain. V lost 1 base, J lost 7 bases, and 3 bases lay in between. The CDR3 totals 11 residues. Germline CDR1 SGHTS, CDR2 YDEGEE. CDR3 sequence reads: CASSLRNEQFF. In nucleotides, the CDR3 is TGTGCCAGCAGCTTGCGGAATGAGCAGTTCTTC.

This clone has a count of ten or more. The chain joins TRBV23-1 to TRBJ2-3; 9 nucleotides line up with TRBD1. TRBV23-1 belongs to the ORF category, with a function that is uncertain. With V trimmed by 0 bases and J by 4 bases, 11 bases remained unmatched. The CDR3 has 18 residues. As DNA, the CDR3 is TGCGCCAGCAGTCAATCCAGTGCCGGACAGGGGTTTGCAGATACGCAGTATTTT. This gives the protein CASSQSSAGQGFADTQYF.

This clone was seen a handful of times. V gene TRBV15 combines with J gene TRBJ2-3; TRBD2 matches 8 bases. This CDR3 spans 16 amino acids. V dropped 2 bases and J dropped 4; count of bases not matched to a gene: 8. The V gene's germline CDR1 is LNHNV and CDR2 YYDKDF (reference sequence). The DNA of the CDR3 is TGTGCCACCAGCAGAACGCCGGGACTAGACGCAGATACGCAGTATTTT. Its translation: CATSRTPGLDADTQYF. The variable domain in full, completed from reference TRBV15 and TRBJ2-3, reads DAMVIQNPRYQVTQFGKPVTLSCSQTLNHNVMYWYQQKSSQAPKLLFHYYDKDFNNEADTPDNFQSRRPNTSFCFLDIRSPGLGDTAMYLCATSRTPGLDADTQYFGPGTRLTVL.

This chain links TRBV7-2 with TRBJ2-7, with D unclear. Germline CDR1 SGHTA, CDR2 FQGNSA. Trimming shortened V by 6 bases and J by 2 bases, and 8 bases separated the two germline ends. The CDR3 is 12 amino acids. The CDR3 DNA follows: TGTGCCAGCAGTCCCCGGGCCTACGAGCAGTACTTC. It is translated as CASSPRAYEQYF.

V is TRBV5-5 and J is TRBJ1-5; unclear D gene. The CDR3 sequence is 16 residues long. V lost 2 bases, J lost 0 bases, and 12 bases lay in between. CDR1 is SGHKS, CDR2 YYEKEE, per germline (reference sequence). CDR3 in DNA: TGTGCCAGCAGCTTATATATAGGGATTAGCAATCAGCCCCAGCATTTT. Translation: CASSLYIGISNQPQHF.

This clone was counted ten times or more. The chain combines TRBV7-2 with TRBJ1-2; TRBD1 matches at 8 bases. Trimming at V came to 5 bases and at J to 3 bases, leaving 5 bases not matched to a gene. Germline V gene sequence: CDR1 SGHTA, CDR2 FQGNSA. The CDR3 is made up of 14 amino acids. For the CDR3, the DNA is TGTGCCAGCAGCCGAGGACAGGGCTACTATGGCTACACCTTC. Translating gives CASSRGQGYYGYTF.

The J gene is TRBJ2-7, the V gene TRBV7-8; perhaps TRBD1 as D (5 bases). CDR3 size: 14 residues. The V end was cut by 2 bases, the J end by 5 bases, with 13 bases between. Germline V gene data show CDR1 as SGHVS and CDR2 as FQNEAQ. CDR3 coding DNA: TGTGCCAGCAGCTTAAGTCAGGGTGCCGACGAGCAGTACTTC. Residues: CASSLSQGADEQYF.

The gene calls are TRBV18 and TRBJ1-5; tentatively, D is TRBD1 (6 bases). The CDR3 sequence is 13 residues long. The germline CDR1 and CDR2 sequences are KGHSH and LQKENI. The germline V and J ends were trimmed by 8 bases and 2 bases, with 10 bases remaining between them. The CDR3: CASGGGGNQPQHF. As DNA, the CDR3 is TGTGCCAGCGGCGGGGGCGGCAATCAGCCCCAGCATTTT. The full variable domain, in which reference TRBV18 and TRBJ1-5 provide the parts outside the CDR3, is NAGVMQNPRHLVRRRGQEARLRCSPMKGHSHVYWYRQLPEEGLKFMVYLQKENIIDESGMPKERFSAEFPKEGPSILRIQQVVRGDSAAYFCASGGGGNQPQHFGDGTRLSIL.

This clone appeared a few times. This rearrangement joins TRBV30 to TRBJ2-1; no clear D gene. The germline gives CDR1 GTSNPN, CDR2 SVGIG (reference sequence). The V end lost 5 bases, the J end lost 2 bases, and 4 bases lay between the germline ends. This CDR3 contains 11 residues. CDR3 protein: CAWAPYNEQFF. The DNA of the CDR3 is TGTGCCTGGGCGCCCTACAATGAGCAGTTCTTC.

V usage is TRBV6-6 and J usage is TRBJ2-7; no firm D call. V was cut by 5 bases and J by 3 bases, with 11 bases left in between. Germline V gives CDR1 MNHNY, CDR2 SVGAGI (reference sequence). The CDR3 contains 13 residues. This CDR3 is CASSTSVSYEQYV. The CDR3 nucleotides are TGTGCCAGCAGTACCTCCGTGAGCTACGAGCAGTACGTC.